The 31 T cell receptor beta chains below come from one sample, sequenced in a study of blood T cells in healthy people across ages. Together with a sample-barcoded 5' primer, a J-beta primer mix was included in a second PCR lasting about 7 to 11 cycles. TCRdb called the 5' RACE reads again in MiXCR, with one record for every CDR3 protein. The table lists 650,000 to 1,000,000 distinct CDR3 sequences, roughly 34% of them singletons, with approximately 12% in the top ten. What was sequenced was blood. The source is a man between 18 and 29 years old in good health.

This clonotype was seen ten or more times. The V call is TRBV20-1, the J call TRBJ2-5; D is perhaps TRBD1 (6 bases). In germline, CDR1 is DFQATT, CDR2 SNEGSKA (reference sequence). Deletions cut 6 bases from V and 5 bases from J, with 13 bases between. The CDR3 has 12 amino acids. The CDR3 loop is CSARGLEETQYF. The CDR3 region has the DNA TGCAGTGCGAGGGGGTTGGAGGAGACCCAGTACTTC.

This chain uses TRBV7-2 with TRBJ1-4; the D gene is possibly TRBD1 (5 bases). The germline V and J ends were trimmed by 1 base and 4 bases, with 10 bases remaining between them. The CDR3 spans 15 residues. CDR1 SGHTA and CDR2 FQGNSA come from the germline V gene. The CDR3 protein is CASSLVGRLNEKLFF. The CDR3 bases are TGTGCCAGCAGCTTAGTGGGGCGGCTTAATGAAAAACTGTTTTTT.

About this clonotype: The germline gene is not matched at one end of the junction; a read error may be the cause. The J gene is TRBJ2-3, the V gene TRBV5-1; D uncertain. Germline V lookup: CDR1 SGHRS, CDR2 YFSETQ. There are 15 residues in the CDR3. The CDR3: CVSSLDVRSTDTQYF. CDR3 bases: TGCGTCAGCAGCTTGGACGTCAGGAGCACAGATACGCAGTATTTT.

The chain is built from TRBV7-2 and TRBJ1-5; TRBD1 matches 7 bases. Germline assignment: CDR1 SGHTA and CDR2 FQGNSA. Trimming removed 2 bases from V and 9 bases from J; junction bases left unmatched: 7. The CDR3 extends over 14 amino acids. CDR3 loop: CASSLYGGQWPQHF. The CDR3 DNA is TGTGCCAGCAGCTTATACGGGGGACAGTGGCCCCAGCATTTT.

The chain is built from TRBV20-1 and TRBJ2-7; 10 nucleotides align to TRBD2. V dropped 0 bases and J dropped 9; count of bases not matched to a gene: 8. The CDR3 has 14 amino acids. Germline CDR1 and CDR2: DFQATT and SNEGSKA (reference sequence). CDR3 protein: CSARDPLAGDGQYF. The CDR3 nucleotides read TGCAGTGCTAGAGATCCGCTAGCGGGGGATGGGCAGTACTTC.

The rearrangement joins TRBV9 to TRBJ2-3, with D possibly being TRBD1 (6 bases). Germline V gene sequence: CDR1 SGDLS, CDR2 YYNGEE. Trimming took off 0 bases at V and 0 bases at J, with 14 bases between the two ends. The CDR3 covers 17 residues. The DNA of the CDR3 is TGTGCCAGCAGCGTAGGCAGGGGACATAGAAGCACAGATACGCAGTATTTT. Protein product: CASSVGRGHRSTDTQYF.

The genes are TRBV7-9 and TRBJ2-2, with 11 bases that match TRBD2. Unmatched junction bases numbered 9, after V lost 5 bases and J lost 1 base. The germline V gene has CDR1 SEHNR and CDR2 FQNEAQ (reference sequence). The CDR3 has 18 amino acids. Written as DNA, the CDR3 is TGTGCCAGCAGCGACCGCCTAGCGGGGGGCGGGAACACCGGGGAGCTGTTTTTT. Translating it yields CASSDRLAGGGNTGELFF.

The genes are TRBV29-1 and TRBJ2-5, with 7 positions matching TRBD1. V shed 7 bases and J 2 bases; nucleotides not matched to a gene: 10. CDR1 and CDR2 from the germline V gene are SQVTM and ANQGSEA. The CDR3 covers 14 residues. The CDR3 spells CSANPGQAQETQYF. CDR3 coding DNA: TGCAGCGCCAACCCCGGACAGGCTCAAGAGACCCAGTACTTC.

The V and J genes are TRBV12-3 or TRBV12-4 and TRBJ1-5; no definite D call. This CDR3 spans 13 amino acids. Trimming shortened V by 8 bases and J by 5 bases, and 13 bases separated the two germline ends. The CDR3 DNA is TGTGCCAGCGGCTACTCACCCTATCAGCCCCAGCATTTT. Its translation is CASGYSPYQPQHF.

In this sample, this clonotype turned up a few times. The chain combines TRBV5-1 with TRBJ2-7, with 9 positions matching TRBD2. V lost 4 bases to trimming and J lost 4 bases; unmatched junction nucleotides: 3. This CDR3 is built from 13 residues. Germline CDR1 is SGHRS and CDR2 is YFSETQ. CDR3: CASSAGGGYEQYF. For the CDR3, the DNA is TGCGCCAGCAGCGCGGGAGGGGGTTACGAGCAGTACTTC.

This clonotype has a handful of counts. CDR3 amino acids: CASSPETSGGADFPYNEQFF. CDR3 bases: TGTGCCAGCAGCCCTGAGACTAGCGGGGGGGCAGATTTTCCCTACAATGAGCAGTTCTTC. The chain combines TRBV2 with TRBJ2-1; 14 bases line up with TRBD2. This CDR3 is 20 amino acids long. CDR1 is SNHLY and CDR2 is FYNNEI in the germline V gene. V lost 6 bases and J lost 2; bases outside the gene matches: 15.

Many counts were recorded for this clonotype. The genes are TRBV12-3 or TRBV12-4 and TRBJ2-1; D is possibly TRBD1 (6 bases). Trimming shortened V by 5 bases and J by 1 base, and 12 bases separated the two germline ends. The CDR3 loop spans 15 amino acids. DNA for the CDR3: TGTGCCAGCAGTCCACAGGGTTTGTCCTACAATGAGCAGTTCTTC. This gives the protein CASSPQGLSYNEQFF.

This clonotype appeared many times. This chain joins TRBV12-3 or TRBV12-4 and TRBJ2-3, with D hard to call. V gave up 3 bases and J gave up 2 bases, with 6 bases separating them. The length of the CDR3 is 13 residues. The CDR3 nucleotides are TGTGCCAGCAGTTTGATGGACACAGATACGCAGTATTTT. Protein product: CASSLMDTDTQYF.

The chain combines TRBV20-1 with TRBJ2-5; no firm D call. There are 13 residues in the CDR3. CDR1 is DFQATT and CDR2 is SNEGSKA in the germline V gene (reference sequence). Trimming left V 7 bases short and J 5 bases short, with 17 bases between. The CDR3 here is CSVPGEEPETQYF. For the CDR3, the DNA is TGCAGTGTTCCGGGCGAAGAACCGGAGACCCAGTACTTC.

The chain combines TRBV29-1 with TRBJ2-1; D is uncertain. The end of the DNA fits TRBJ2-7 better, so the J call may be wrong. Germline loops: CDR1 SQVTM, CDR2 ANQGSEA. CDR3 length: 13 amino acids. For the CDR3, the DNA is TGCAGCGTTGAAGAGGGCGCCGACAATGAGCAGTACTTC. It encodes CSVEEGADNEQYF.

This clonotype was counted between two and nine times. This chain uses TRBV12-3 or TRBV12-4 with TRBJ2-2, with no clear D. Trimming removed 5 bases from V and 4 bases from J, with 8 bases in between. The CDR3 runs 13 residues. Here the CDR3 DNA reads TGTGCCAGCAGTGACATCTCCACCGGGGAGCTGTTTTTT. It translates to CASSDISTGELFF.

Here the CDR3 reads CASSQDELAGEVGTGELFF. DNA for the CDR3: TGTGCCAGCAGCCAAGATGAACTAGCGGGAGAGGTGGGCACCGGGGAGCTGTTTTTT. The V and J genes are TRBV4-2 and TRBJ2-2; 11 nucleotides match TRBD2. V was clipped by 0 bases and J by 4 bases; unmatched bases: 10. In germline, CDR1 is LGHNA, CDR2 YNFKEQ. The CDR3 contains 19 residues.

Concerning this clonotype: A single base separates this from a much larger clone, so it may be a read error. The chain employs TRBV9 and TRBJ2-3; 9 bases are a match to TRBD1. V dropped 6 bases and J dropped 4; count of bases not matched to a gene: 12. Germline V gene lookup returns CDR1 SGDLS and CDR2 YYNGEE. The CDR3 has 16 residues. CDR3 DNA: TGTGCCAGCATCAGGATGGGACAGGGAGCCCCAGATACGCAGTATTTT. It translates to CASIRMGQGAPDTQYF.

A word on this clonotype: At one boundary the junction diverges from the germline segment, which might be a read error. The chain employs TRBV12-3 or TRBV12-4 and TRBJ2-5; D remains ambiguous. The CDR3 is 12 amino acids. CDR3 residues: CASSLSRETPYF. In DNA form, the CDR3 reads TGTGCCAGCAGTTTGAGCCGAGAGACCCCGTACTTC.

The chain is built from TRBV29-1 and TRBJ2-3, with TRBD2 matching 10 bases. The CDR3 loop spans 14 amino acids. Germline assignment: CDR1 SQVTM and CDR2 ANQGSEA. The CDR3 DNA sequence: TGCAACGCAGCGAGCGGGGGGGGCACAGATACGCAGTATTTT. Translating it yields CNAASGGGTDTQYF.

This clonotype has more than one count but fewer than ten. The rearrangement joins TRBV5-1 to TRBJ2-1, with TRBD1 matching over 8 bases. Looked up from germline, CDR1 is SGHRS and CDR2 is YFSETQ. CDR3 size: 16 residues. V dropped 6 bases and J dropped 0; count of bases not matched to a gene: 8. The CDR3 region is CASNQGAIRSYNEQFF. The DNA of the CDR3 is TGCGCCAGCAACCAGGGGGCCATTCGCTCCTACAATGAGCAGTTCTTC.

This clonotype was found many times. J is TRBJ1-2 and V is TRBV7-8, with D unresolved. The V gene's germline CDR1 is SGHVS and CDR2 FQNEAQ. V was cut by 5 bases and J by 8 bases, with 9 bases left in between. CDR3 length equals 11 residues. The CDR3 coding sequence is TGTGCCAGCAGCACCATATCCGGCTACACCTTC. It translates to CASSTISGYTF.

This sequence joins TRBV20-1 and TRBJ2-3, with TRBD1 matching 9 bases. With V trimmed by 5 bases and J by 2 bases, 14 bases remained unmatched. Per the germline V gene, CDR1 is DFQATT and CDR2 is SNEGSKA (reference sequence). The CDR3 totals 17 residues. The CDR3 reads CSAPEGQGRRYTDTQYF. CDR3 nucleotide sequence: TGCAGTGCTCCAGAGGGACAGGGAAGGCGATACACAGATACGCAGTATTTT.

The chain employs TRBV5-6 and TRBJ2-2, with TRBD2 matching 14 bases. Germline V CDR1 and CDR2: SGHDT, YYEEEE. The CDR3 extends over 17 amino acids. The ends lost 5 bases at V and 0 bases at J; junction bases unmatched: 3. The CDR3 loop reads CASRRTSGGTNTGELFF. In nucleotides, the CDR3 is TGTGCCAGCAGGCGGACTAGCGGGGGGACGAACACCGGGGAGCTGTTTTTT.

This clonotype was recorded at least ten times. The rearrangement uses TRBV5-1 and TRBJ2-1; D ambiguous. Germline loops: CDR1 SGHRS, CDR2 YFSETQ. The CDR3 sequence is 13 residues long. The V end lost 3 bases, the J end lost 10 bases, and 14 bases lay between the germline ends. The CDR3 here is CASSSIPNGEQFF. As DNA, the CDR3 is TGCGCCAGCAGCTCGATTCCTAACGGGGAGCAGTTCTTC.

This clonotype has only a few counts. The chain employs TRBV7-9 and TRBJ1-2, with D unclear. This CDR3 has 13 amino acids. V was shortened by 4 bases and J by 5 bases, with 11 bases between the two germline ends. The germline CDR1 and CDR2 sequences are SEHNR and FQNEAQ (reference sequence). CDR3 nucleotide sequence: TGTGCCAGCAGCTCACCCGCCCTATATGGCTACACCTTC. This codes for CASSSPALYGYTF. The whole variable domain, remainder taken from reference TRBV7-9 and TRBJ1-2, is DTGVSQNPRHKITKRGQNVTFRCDPISEHNRLYWYRQTLGQGPEFLTYFQNEAQLEKSRLLSDRFSAERPKGSFSTLEIQRTEQGDSAMYLCASSSPALYGYTFGSGTRLTVV.

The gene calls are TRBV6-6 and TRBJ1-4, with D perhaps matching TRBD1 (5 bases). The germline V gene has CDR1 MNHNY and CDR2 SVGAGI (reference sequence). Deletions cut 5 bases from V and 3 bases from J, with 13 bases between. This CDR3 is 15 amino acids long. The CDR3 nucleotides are TGTGCCAGCAGTCCTGCGGGGCAATCTAATGAAAAACTGTTTTTT. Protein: CASSPAGQSNEKLFF.

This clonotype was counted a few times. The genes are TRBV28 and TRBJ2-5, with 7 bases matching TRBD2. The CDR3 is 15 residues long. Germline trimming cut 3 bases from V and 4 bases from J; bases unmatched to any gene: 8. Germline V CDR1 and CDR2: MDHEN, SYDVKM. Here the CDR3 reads CASSLGGNSGETQYF. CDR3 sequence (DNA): TGTGCCAGCAGTTTGGGGGGGAACAGTGGAGAGACCCAGTACTTC.

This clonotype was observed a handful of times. The CDR3 here is CSARGPLAGGLLTDTQYF. In nucleotides, the CDR3 is TGCAGTGCTAGGGGCCCACTAGCGGGGGGACTCCTCACAGATACGCAGTATTTT. V is TRBV20-1 and J is TRBJ2-3; 12 nucleotides align to TRBD2. The CDR3 is made up of 18 amino acids. The V gene end was trimmed by 3 bases and the J gene end by 2 bases; junction bases not matched to a gene: 12. Germline CDR1 is DFQATT and CDR2 is SNEGSKA (reference sequence).

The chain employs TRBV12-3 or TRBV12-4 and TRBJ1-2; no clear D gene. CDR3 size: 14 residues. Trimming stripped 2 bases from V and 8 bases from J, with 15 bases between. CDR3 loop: CASSLSGPAGGYTF. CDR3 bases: TGTGCCAGCAGTTTATCGGGCCCCGCGGGAGGCTACACCTTC.

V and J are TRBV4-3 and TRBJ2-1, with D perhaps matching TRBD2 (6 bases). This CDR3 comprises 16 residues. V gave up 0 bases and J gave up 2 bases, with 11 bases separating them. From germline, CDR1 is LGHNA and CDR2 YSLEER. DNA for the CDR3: TGCGCCAGCAGCCAAGAGGGGGGTTGGGCCTACAATGAGCAGTTCTTC. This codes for CASSQEGGWAYNEQFF.